The 17 T cell receptor beta chains given below trace back to one sample, sequenced in a study of T-cell memory formation after mild COVID-19. TCRdb ran MiXCR on the 5' RACE reads and lists one entry per CDR3 protein. The table has about 250,000 distinct CDR3 sequences, just over 15% seen once. The sequencing input was PBMCs or a T cell subset sorted from them (not recorded which). These receptors were collected from an adult woman who had mild COVID-19 (a few samples of this study predate the infection). Cell type and time point are not known.

This clonotype has only a few counts. The genes are TRBV25-1 and TRBJ1-1; perhaps TRBD1 as D (5 bases). Trimming cost V 4 bases and J 0 bases, with 9 bases left between them. CDR3 length: 14 amino acids. The V gene's germline CDR1 is MGHDK and CDR2 SYGVNS. CDR3 sequence (DNA): TGTGCCAGCAGTGCGACAGCGCTGAACACTGAAGCTTTCTTT. This sequence encodes CASSATALNTEAFF.

This clonotype has a count of ten or more. V is TRBV12-3 or TRBV12-4 and J is TRBJ2-2; D uncertain. The V and J ends lost 6 bases and 0 bases respectively, with 8 bases between them. CDR3 size: 14 residues. CDR3 nucleotides: TGTGCCAGCAGATCTAAGACGAACACCGGGGAGCTGTTTTTT. Amino acids: CASRSKTNTGELFF.

This rearrangement joins TRBV7-9 to TRBJ1-2; the match to TRBD1 covers 9 bases. Germline V gene lookup returns CDR1 SEHNR and CDR2 FQNEAQ (reference sequence). Trimming removed 1 base from V and 8 bases from J; junction bases left unmatched: 8. This CDR3 has 15 residues. The CDR3 nucleotides are TGTGCCAGCAGCTTAGAGATACAGGGGGCGAACGGCTACACCTTC. Its protein product is CASSLEIQGANGYTF.

This clonotype occurred a few times. The V call is TRBV20-1, the J call TRBJ1-2; D is unresolved. CDR3 size: 14 residues. Trimming pared 2 bases from V and 2 bases from J, leaving 12 bases between. CDR1 is DFQATT and CDR2 is SNEGSKA in the germline V gene (reference sequence). As DNA, the CDR3 is TGCAGTGCTAGAAACACACTCGACAACTATGGCTACACCTTC. Translated: CSARNTLDNYGYTF.

Written as DNA, the CDR3 is TGCGCCAGCAGCCAAGAGGTCAGGAATGAAAAACTGTTTTTT. This gives the protein CASSQEVRNEKLFF. The genes are TRBV4-1 and TRBJ1-4, with D unresolved. There are 14 residues in the CDR3. Germline V gene sequence: CDR1 MGHRA, CDR2 YSYEKL. V lost 0 bases, J lost 5 bases, and 7 bases lay in between.

V is TRBV6-6 and J is TRBJ1-1; D gene unclear. V lost 5 bases to trimming and J lost 6 bases, with 13 bases between them. From germline, CDR1 is MNHNY and CDR2 SVGAGI (reference sequence). CDR3 size: 13 residues. In DNA form, the CDR3 reads TGTGCCAGCAGTCGAGACGGGGTCGCTGAAGCTTTCTTT. It is translated as CASSRDGVAEAFF.

This clonotype was recorded a few times. The genes are TRBV12-3 or TRBV12-4 and TRBJ2-6; 7 nucleotides align to TRBD1. V gave up 5 bases and J gave up 4 bases; unmatched junction bases: 8. This CDR3 is 16 amino acids long. The CDR3 nucleotides read TGTGCCAGCAGTCACCAACAGGGGCTGGGGGCCAACGTCCTGACTTTC. Residues: CASSHQQGLGANVLTF.

This clonotype was observed a few times. The chain joins TRBV12-3 or TRBV12-4 to TRBJ2-7, with D possibly TRBD2 on 5 matching bases. This CDR3 is built from 12 residues. V gave up 7 bases and J gave up 5 bases, with 12 bases separating them. The CDR3 DNA reads TGTGCCAGCACCGTTAGCGAGCACGAGCAGTACTTC. Protein sequence: CASTVSEHEQYF.

The J gene is TRBJ2-3, the V gene TRBV7-2; possible D gene TRBD1, 7 bases. V was cut by 5 bases and J by 1 base, with 13 bases left in between. The CDR3 totals 15 residues. Germline V lookup: CDR1 SGHTA, CDR2 FQGNSA. CDR3 bases: TGTGCCAGCAGCGCAGGCGGGACAGGCACAGATACGCAGTATTTT. Protein: CASSAGGTGTDTQYF.

The chain joins TRBV12-3 or TRBV12-4 to TRBJ1-2; perhaps TRBD1 as D (6 bases). The CDR3 extends over 14 amino acids. Trimming left V 5 bases short and J 3 bases short, with 13 bases between. CDR3 residues: CASSPTGFYYGYTF. The CDR3 bases are TGTGCCAGCAGTCCGACAGGCTTCTACTATGGCTACACCTTC.

This clonotype was detected many times. V is TRBV3-1 and J is TRBJ2-2; 12 bases agree with TRBD2. This CDR3 spans 15 amino acids. With V trimmed by 1 base and J by 6 bases, 0 bases remained unmatched. Germline assignment: CDR1 LGHDT and CDR2 YNNKEL (reference sequence). The CDR3 region is CASSQASGRAGELFF. DNA of the CDR3: TGTGCCAGCAGCCAAGCTAGCGGGAGGGCCGGGGAGCTGTTTTTT.

The chain is built from TRBV6-5 and TRBJ1-1; 10 bases align to TRBD1. J was trimmed by 1 base and V by 5 bases; bases with no gene match: 4. The CDR3 covers 15 residues. Germline V gives CDR1 MNHEY, CDR2 SVGAGI. The CDR3: CASSRDRGANTEAFF. Written as DNA, the CDR3 is TGTGCCAGCAGTCGGGACAGGGGCGCGAACACTGAAGCTTTCTTT.

This clonotype has just one count. The genes are TRBV4-3 and TRBJ2-5, with a tentative D call TRBD1 (5 bases). Germline V gene sequence: CDR1 LGHNA, CDR2 YSLEER. This CDR3 region has 16 residues. Trimming removed 0 bases at V and 4 bases at J, with 15 bases between. CDR3 region: CASSQDVGRALETQYF. The CDR3, as DNA: TGCGCCAGCAGCCAAGATGTCGGCAGGGCTCTAGAGACCCAGTACTTC.

The chain joins TRBV5-1 to TRBJ1-1, with D unresolved. V was clipped by 2 bases and J by 1 base, with 6 bases between them. Looked up from germline, CDR1 is SGHRS and CDR2 is YFSETQ. The CDR3 covers 13 residues. The CDR3 bases are TGCGCCAGCAGCTTCGAGGGGAACACTGAAGCTTTCTTT. Residues: CASSFEGNTEAFF.

The rearrangement joins TRBV25-1 to TRBJ1-2, with TRBD1 matching over 10 bases. The CDR3 is made up of 14 amino acids. With V trimmed by 2 bases and J by 7 bases, 4 bases remained unmatched. Germline assignment: CDR1 MGHDK and CDR2 SYGVNS. As DNA, the CDR3 is TGTGCCAGCAGTGAAAGACAGGGGGCTTCTGGCTACACCTTC. This translates into CASSERQGASGYTF.

This clonotype was counted only a few times. The chain joins TRBV2 to TRBJ2-7; 14 nucleotides align to TRBD2. Germline CDR1 SNHLY, CDR2 FYNNEI. The trim removed 0 bases at V and 10 bases at J, leaving 5 bases unmatched. The CDR3 contains 15 residues. In DNA, the CDR3 is TGTGCCAGCAGTGAAGCGGGACTAGCGGGAGCCCATCAGTACTTC. It yields the protein CASSEAGLAGAHQYF.

This clonotype was recorded at least ten times. The CDR3: CASSPGQGREKLFF. The DNA of the CDR3 is TGTGCCAGCAGCCCGGGACAGGGACGAGAAAAACTGTTTTTT. This chain joins TRBV7-9 and TRBJ1-4; 9 bases line up with TRBD1. From germline, CDR1 is SEHNR and CDR2 FQNEAQ (reference sequence). The J segment lost 8 bases and the V segment lost 5 bases, leaving 6 bases of the junction unmatched. This CDR3 is built from 14 residues.